The clone carrying this T cell receptor (beta chain) was counted ten times or more. The antigen is undetermined. This entry is derived from a study of spatial heterogeneity in lung cancer. The overall study: Detection consistently captured more beta-chain sequences than alpha-chain sequences.

TCRdb independently ran MiXCR on the 5' RACE reads; one entry per CDR3 protein. In the table there are some 5,100 distinct CDR3 sequences, 20% to 30% of which are singletons. Time point denoted: sample taken at primary tumor resection. Whole RNA, isolated from tumor, nontumor lung or frozen PBMC, was sequenced without prior sorting. The donor group consisted of around 77 patients who had untreated, early-stage non-small cell lung cancer. Overall study findings and caveats: Expanded tumor TCRs that were ubiquitous appeared in blood more at resection than follow-up.

The CDR3 runs 15 residues. From germline, CDR1 is DFQATT and CDR2 SNEGSKA (reference sequence). The germline V and J ends were trimmed by 0 bases and 0 bases, with 11 bases remaining between them. The sequence came from a male donor with early-stage non-small cell lung cancer. The genes are TRBV20-1 and TRBJ1-1; D ambiguous. The input for sequencing was PBMCs, taken at surgery. The CDR3 spells CSARDLNIMNTEAFF. The CDR3 nucleotides read TGCAGTGCTAGAGATCTAAACATAATGAACACTGAAGCTTTCTTT.